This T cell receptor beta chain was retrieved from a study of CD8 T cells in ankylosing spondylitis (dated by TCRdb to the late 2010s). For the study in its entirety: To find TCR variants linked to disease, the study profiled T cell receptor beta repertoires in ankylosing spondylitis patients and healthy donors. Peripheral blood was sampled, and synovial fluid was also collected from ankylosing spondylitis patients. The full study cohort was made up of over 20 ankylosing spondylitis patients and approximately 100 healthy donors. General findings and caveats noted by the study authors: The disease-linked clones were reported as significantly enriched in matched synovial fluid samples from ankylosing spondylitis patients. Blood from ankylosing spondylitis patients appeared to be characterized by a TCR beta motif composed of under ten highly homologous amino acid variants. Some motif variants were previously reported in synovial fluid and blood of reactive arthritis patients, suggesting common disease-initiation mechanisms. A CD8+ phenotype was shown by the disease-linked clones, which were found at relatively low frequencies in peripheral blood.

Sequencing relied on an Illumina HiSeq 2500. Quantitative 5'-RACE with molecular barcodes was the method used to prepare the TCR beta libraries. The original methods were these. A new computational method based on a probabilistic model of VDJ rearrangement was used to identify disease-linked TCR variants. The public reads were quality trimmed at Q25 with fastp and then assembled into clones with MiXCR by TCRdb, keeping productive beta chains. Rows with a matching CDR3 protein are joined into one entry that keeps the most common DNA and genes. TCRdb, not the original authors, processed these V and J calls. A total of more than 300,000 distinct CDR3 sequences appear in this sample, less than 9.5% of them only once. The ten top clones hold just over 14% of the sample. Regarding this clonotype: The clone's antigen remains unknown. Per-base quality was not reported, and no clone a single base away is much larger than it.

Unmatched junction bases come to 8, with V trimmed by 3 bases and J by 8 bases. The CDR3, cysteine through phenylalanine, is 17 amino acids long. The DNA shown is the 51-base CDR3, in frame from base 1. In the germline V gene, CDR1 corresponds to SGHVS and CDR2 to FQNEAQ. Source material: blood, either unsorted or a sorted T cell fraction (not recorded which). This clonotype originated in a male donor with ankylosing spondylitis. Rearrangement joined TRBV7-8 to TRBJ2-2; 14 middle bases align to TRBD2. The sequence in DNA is TGTGCCAGCAGCTTCCGACTAGCGGGAGGGCAGTCTGGGGAGCTGTTTTTT. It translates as CASSFRLAGGQSGELFF.